A selection of T cell receptor beta chains follows, all from one sample in a study of T cell changes during pregnancy in multiple sclerosis. Clones were read by immunoSEQ multiplex PCR, and TCRdb kept only the in-frame ones, dropping some. The repertoire consists of about 40,000 clones, with more than 85% occurring once and the leading ten covering roughly 5%. The specimen was CD8+ T cells from peripheral blood mononuclear cells, collected in the third trimester of pregnancy. The receptors shown here come from a female donor with multiple sclerosis, enrolled in a pregnancy study. The CDR3 runs from the conserved cysteine through the conserved F or W. The D gene is left open where the match is weak. The size entry is marked missing in some rows and otherwise reads once, few, many or a size class.

DNA: TGCAGCGTTGTTCGGAGCTCCTACAATGAGCAGTTCTTC
CDR3: CSVVRSSYNEQFF
J: TRBJ2-1
size: -
V: TRBV29-1
D: -
length: 13

DNA: TGCGCCAGCAGCCAAGAGAGCGGGGGAGAAGCGGGAAACTACAATGAGCAGTTCTTC
CDR3: CASSQESGGEAGNYNEQFF
J: TRBJ2-1
size: -
V: TRBV4-3
D: TRBD2
length: 19

DNA: TGTGCCAGCAGCGCACCTAGCGGGGGCCACAATGAGCAGTTCTTC
CDR3: CASSAPSGGHNEQFF
J: TRBJ2-1
size: -
V: TRBV7-9
D: TRBD2
length: 15

DNA: TGTGCCAGCAGTGTCGAACCCAACTATTACAATGAGCAGTTCTTC
CDR3: CASSVEPNYYNEQFF
J: TRBJ2-1
size: once
V: TRBV6-4
D: -
length: 15

DNA: TGCGCCAGCAGCCAAGATTACGGGAGCTCCTACAATGAGCAGTTCTTC
CDR3: CASSQDYGSSYNEQFF
J: TRBJ2-1
size: -
V: TRBV4-3
D: -
length: 16

DNA: TGTGCCAGTCGACGGAAAGAGACAAGAGTCTTCGGGGAGCTGTTTTTT
CDR3: CASRRKETRVFGELFF
J: TRBJ2-2
size: -
V: TRBV28
D: -
length: 16

DNA: TGCAGCCTCCGACTAGCGGAGTCCTACAATGAGCAGTTCTTC
CDR3: CSLRLAESYNEQFF
J: TRBJ2-1
size: -
V: TRBV29-1
D: TRBD2
length: 14

DNA: TGTGCCTGGAGTGTGTGGGGCCAACTTCAGCCCCAGCATTTT
CDR3: CAWSVWGQLQPQHF
J: TRBJ1-5
size: -
V: TRBV30
D: -
length: 14

DNA: TGTGCCAGCAGGCTGACTAGCGGGAACTCCTACAATGAGCAGTTCTTC
CDR3: CASRLTSGNSYNEQFF
J: TRBJ2-1
size: -
V: TRBV7-2
D: TRBD2
length: 16

DNA: TGTGCCAGCAGCTCAGCTAGCGGGAGAGGATACGAGCAGTACTTC
CDR3: CASSSASGRGYEQYF
J: TRBJ2-7
size: -
V: TRBV7-9
D: TRBD2
length: 15

DNA: TGCAGCGTTGAGGCTAGCGGGGACTACACAGATACGCAGTATTTT
CDR3: CSVEASGDYTDTQYF
J: TRBJ2-3
size: -
V: TRBV29-1
D: TRBD2
length: 15

DNA: TGTGCTAGTGGTTTCCCCCGGGACAGCCTACTTGGCTACACCTTC
CDR3: CASGFPRDSLLGYTF
J: TRBJ1-2
size: -
V: TRBV12-5
D: TRBD1
length: 15

DNA: TGTGCCAGCAGCCCGACAGGGTGGACTAATGAAAAACTGTTTTTT
CDR3: CASSPTGWTNEKLFF
J: TRBJ1-4
size: -
V: TRBV7-9
D: TRBD1
length: 15

DNA: TGTGCCAGCAGCGCGCGGGACAGGAACACTGAAGCTTTCTTT
CDR3: CASSARDRNTEAFF
J: TRBJ1-1
size: -
V: TRBV7-9
D: TRBD1
length: 14

DNA: TGTGCCAGCAGCAGCGAGCGGGAGGGCCGCGATGAGCAGTTCTTC
CDR3: CASSSEREGRDEQFF
J: TRBJ2-1
size: -
V: TRBV13
D: TRBD2
length: 15

DNA: TGTGCCAGCAGCTCCGGGACAGGGGTCGAAAAACTGTTTTTT
CDR3: CASSSGTGVEKLFF
J: TRBJ1-4
size: few
V: TRBV7-9
D: TRBD1
length: 14

DNA: TGTGCCAGTAGTATCGACGGGGGGCGAAACACTGAAGCTTTCTTT
CDR3: CASSIDGGRNTEAFF
J: TRBJ1-1
size: -
V: TRBV19
D: -
length: 15

DNA: TGTGCCAGCAGCTCGACCGCGATCCCTTCGAGGAGCACCGGGGAGCTGTTTTTT
CDR3: CASSSTAIPSRSTGELFF
J: TRBJ2-2
size: -
V: TRBV5-6
D: -
length: 18

DNA: TGTGCCAGCAGCGTCGGACTAGCGGGACGTTTATGGGACACAGATACGCAGTATTTT
CDR3: CASSVGLAGRLWDTDTQYF
J: TRBJ2-3
size: -
V: TRBV7-9
D: TRBD2
length: 19

DNA: TGTGCCAGCAGTTTAGGGCCTCCTAGCGGGGCCTACAATGAGCAGTTCTTC
CDR3: CASSLGPPSGAYNEQFF
J: TRBJ2-1
size: -
V: TRBV27
D: TRBD2
length: 17

DNA: TGTGCCAGCAGCCCCGCGGGAGACCTCACCGGGGAGCTGTTTTTT
CDR3: CASSPAGDLTGELFF
J: TRBJ2-2
size: many
V: TRBV4-2
D: TRBD2
length: 15

DNA: TGTGCCAGTAGTATGGCGGGCATTGGGAATGAGCAGTTCTTC
CDR3: CASSMAGIGNEQFF
J: TRBJ2-1
size: -
V: TRBV19
D: -
length: 14

DNA: TGTGCCAGCAGTTTATCACTAGGCTACGAGCAGTACTTC
CDR3: CASSLSLGYEQYF
J: TRBJ2-7
size: once
V: TRBV27
D: -
length: 13

DNA: TGTGCCAGCAGCCCCGGGATAGGGCCTTCCTACGAGCAGTACTTC
CDR3: CASSPGIGPSYEQYF
J: TRBJ2-7
size: -
V: TRBV6-5
D: -
length: 15

DNA: TGTGCCAGCAGCTTCGGAACGAGCGGACGCAATGAGCAGTTCTTC
CDR3: CASSFGTSGRNEQFF
J: TRBJ2-1
size: -
V: TRBV7-2
D: -
length: 15

DNA: TGTGCCAGCAGCTTATTTGGCCTGTTAGAGGGCCAGCAGTACTTC
CDR3: CASSLFGLLEGQQYF
J: TRBJ2-7
size: -
V: TRBV13
D: -
length: 15

DNA: TGTGCCTGGAGTGTACTAGGGGGGGGTAATTCACCCCTCCACTTT
CDR3: CAWSVLGGGNSPLHF
J: TRBJ1-6
size: once
V: TRBV30
D: -
length: 15